These 16 T cell receptor beta chains came from one sample sequenced in a study of human thymus T cells. Using immunoSEQ multiplex PCR, the repertoire was profiled, and TCRdb retains in-frame clones only, with some absent. The data show some 130,000 clones, approximately 96% seen once. Surgeons resected thymus tissue during corrective heart surgery. Sequencing was carried out using thymus tissue. These receptors came from a boy younger than two with a congenital heart defect but otherwise immunologically healthy.

The V and J genes are TRBV11-2 and TRBJ2-7; 8 bases are shared with TRBD2. The CDR3 has 13 residues. CDR1 and CDR2 from the germline V gene are SGHAT and FQNNGV. J lost 2 bases, V lost 5 bases, and 2 bases had no gene match. The CDR3 spells CASSLGLAYEQYF. In DNA form, the CDR3 reads TGTGCCAGCAGCCTGGGACTAGCCTACGAGCAGTACTTC.

This clone was recorded only once. The chain uses TRBV5-6 and TRBJ2-2; possibly TRBD1 or TRBD2 for D (5 bases each). From germline, CDR1 is SGHDT and CDR2 YYEEEE. There are 15 residues in the CDR3. V shed 2 bases and J shed 3 bases, with 11 bases lying between them. CDR3 sequence (DNA): TGTGCCAGCAGCTTTACGGGACGGGACACCGGGGAGCTGTTTTTT. Translated, it gives CASSFTGRDTGELFF. Using reference TRBV5-6 and TRBJ2-2 for the parts outside the CDR3, the full variable domain is DAGVTQSPTHLIKTRGQQVTLRCSPKSGHDTVSWYQQALGQGPQFIFQYYEEEERQRGNFPDRFSGHQFPNYSSELNVNALLLGDSALYLCASSFTGRDTGELFFGEGSRLTVL.

The chain combines TRBV30 with TRBJ2-5; tentative D call: TRBD1 (6 bases). With 2 bases removed from V and 0 bases from J, the gap between germline ends came to 10 bases. CDR3 length equals 14 residues. The germline V gene has CDR1 GTSNPN and CDR2 SVGIG (reference sequence). The CDR3 is CAWSLAGDQETQYF. The CDR3 region has the DNA TGTGCCTGGAGTCTCGCAGGGGACCAAGAGACCCAGTACTTC.

The V call is TRBV7-2, the J call TRBJ2-5; TRBD2 aligns across 12 bases. CDR3 length: 15 residues. Trimming at V came to 6 bases and at J to 2 bases, leaving 4 bases not matched to a gene. Germline V lookup: CDR1 SGHTA, CDR2 FQGNSA. The CDR3 here is CASRMTSGGQETQYF. The CDR3 region has the DNA TGTGCCAGCAGAATGACTAGCGGGGGACAAGAGACCCAGTACTTC. The variable domain in full, with the rest retrieved from reference TRBV7-2 and TRBJ2-5, is GAGVSQSPSNKVTEKGKDVELRCDPISGHTALYWYRQSLGQGLEFLIYFQGNSAPDKSGLPSDRFSAERTGGSVSTLTIQRTQQEDSAVYLCASRMTSGGQETQYFGPGTRLLVL.

The chain recombines TRBV4-3 with TRBJ1-1; tentative D call: TRBD1 (6 bases). Per the germline V gene, CDR1 is LGHNA and CDR2 is YSLEER. V dropped 4 bases and J dropped 1 base, with 13 bases sitting between them. The CDR3 totals 15 residues. The CDR3 sequence: CASSLGRGSNTEAFF. The CDR3 region has the DNA TGCGCCAGCAGCCTAGGGAGGGGGTCGAACACTGAAGCTTTCTTT.

This chain connects TRBV13 to TRBJ1-1, with TRBD1 matching 8 bases. With 6 bases clipped from V and 2 bases from J, the junction kept 5 bases outside the gene matches. Germline-derived CDR1 and CDR2 are PRHDT and FYEKMQ (reference sequence). The CDR3 has 14 residues. The CDR3 nucleotides are TGTGCCAGCAGACGGACAGGGCCCAACACTGAAGCTTTCTTT. Protein sequence: CASRRTGPNTEAFF.

CDR3 sequence: CASSVFSGQAGETQYF. CDR3 sequence (DNA): TGTGCCAGCAGCGTTTTTTCGGGGCAAGCGGGGGAGACCCAGTACTTC. This chain joins TRBV9 and TRBJ2-5; the match to TRBD2 covers 7 bases. CDR1 and CDR2 from the germline V gene are SGDLS and YYNGEE. J was trimmed by 5 bases and V by 2 bases; bases with no gene match: 12. The CDR3 totals 16 residues.

The chain employs TRBV28 and TRBJ2-7; 10 positions match TRBD1. In germline, CDR1 is MDHEN, CDR2 SYDVKM. V gave up 3 bases and J gave up 2 bases; unmatched junction bases: 4. The CDR3 has 15 amino acids. CDR3 DNA sequence: TGTGCCAGCAGTTTGGAAGGACAGGGGGCCTACGAGCAGTACTTC. Translated: CASSLEGQGAYEQYF.

The V call is TRBV9, the J call TRBJ2-3; 8 nucleotides match TRBD2. V gave up 0 bases and J gave up 2 bases; unmatched junction bases: 5. Germline V CDR1 and CDR2: SGDLS, YYNGEE. The CDR3 totals 16 residues. The CDR3 DNA reads TGTGCCAGCAGCGTAGAAGGCGGGGGGCTCACAGATACGCAGTATTTT. Encoded protein: CASSVEGGGLTDTQYF.

This chain joins TRBV2 and TRBJ1-6, with a tentative D call TRBD1 (6 bases). Germline values: CDR1 SNHLY, CDR2 FYNNEI. V shed 5 bases and J shed 1 base, with 12 bases lying between them. The CDR3 covers 16 residues. CDR3 sequence (DNA): TGTGCCAGCAGTCTTACAGGGAAATCCTATAATTCACCCCTCCACTTT. It yields the protein CASSLTGKSYNSPLHF.

The V call is TRBV6-1, the J call TRBJ2-3; weak D call: TRBD2 (5 bases). Germline V gene sequence: CDR1 MNHNS, CDR2 SASEGT. This CDR3 region has 17 residues. Trimming took off 1 base at V and 0 bases at J, with 14 bases between the two ends. The CDR3: CASSEVGEDLSTDTQYF. The CDR3, as DNA: TGTGCCAGCAGTGAAGTAGGCGAGGACTTGAGCACAGATACGCAGTATTTT.

This clone has a handful of counts. The chain uses TRBV28 and TRBJ1-2; the D is unclear. Germline CDR1 is MDHEN and CDR2 is SYDVKM. V was pared by 5 bases and J by 4 bases, with 5 bases between. The CDR3 has 11 residues. CDR3 loop: CASSPTYGYTF. CDR3 DNA sequence: TGTGCCAGCAGTCCCACCTATGGCTACACCTTC.

The chain couples TRBV7-2 to TRBJ1-6; weak D call: TRBD1 (5 bases). The germline V gene has CDR1 SGHTA and CDR2 FQGNSA. V lost 5 bases and J lost 14, with 13 bases in between. CDR3 length: 12 residues. This chain's CDR3 is CASSPPGATLHF. CDR3 in DNA: TGTGCCAGCAGCCCTCCCGGGGCCACCCTCCACTTT.

The chain recombines TRBV29-1 with TRBJ1-2, with TRBD1 matching 10 bases. The CDR3 is 11 amino acids. Germline-derived CDR1 and CDR2 are SQVTM and ANQGSEA. V lost 3 bases, J lost 8 bases, and 0 bases stayed unmatched. The CDR3 nucleotides are TGCAGCGTTGAGGACAGGGGGGGCTACACCTTC. Translation: CSVEDRGGYTF.

This chain connects TRBV5-5 to TRBJ1-1; D is unclear. The V gene lost 10 bases and the J gene lost 1 base, with 11 bases spanning the gap. CDR3 length equals 12 residues. Germline CDR1 is SGHKS and CDR2 is YYEKEE (reference sequence). CDR3 nucleotides: TGTGCCGCCCAAGGCGAGAACACTGAAGCTTTCTTT. Translating gives CAAQGENTEAFF.

This sequence joins TRBV6-6 and TRBJ2-3, with D unclear. The V gene's germline CDR1 is MNHNY and CDR2 SVGAGI (reference sequence). V lost 8 bases and J lost 7, with 7 bases in between. The CDR3 is made up of 10 amino acids. The CDR3 nucleotides read TGTGCCAGCGGACCGAATACGCAGTATTTT. Protein product: CASGPNTQYF.